Listed below are T cell receptor beta chains from one sample, sequenced in a study of T cell changes during pregnancy in multiple sclerosis. The protocol was immunoSEQ multiplex PCR, while the TCRdb copy is restricted to in-frame clones and leaves out a portion. Of about 40,000 clones in the sample, approximately 90% were seen once. This specimen was CD4+ T cells from peripheral blood mononuclear cells, taken before pregnancy. Source of these receptors: a female donor with multiple sclerosis, enrolled in a pregnancy study. The CDR3 runs from the conserved cysteine through the conserved F or W. The D gene is left open where the match is weak. Part of the rows lack a size; the others show once, few, many or a class for expanded clones.

clone_size d_call j_call v_call cdr3_aa cdr3_nt
- TRBD2 TRBJ2-1 TRBV29-1 CSVEWWPGGPGNEQFF TGCAGCGTTGAATGGTGGCCGGGAGGGCCTGGCAATGAGCAGTTCTTC
few - TRBJ1-1 TRBV11-2 CASSLGSGGGKNTEAFF TGTGCCAGCAGCTTAGGATCGGGAGGGGGTAAGAACACTGAAGCTTTCTTT
- TRBD2 TRBJ2-3 TRBV27 CASETGTTWEYF TGTGCCAGCGAGACGGGGACTACCTGGGAGTATTTT
- - TRBJ2-3 TRBV19 CASKKGVHTGFPDTQYF TGTGCCAGCAAAAAGGGGGTTCATACGGGATTTCCAGATACGCAGTATTTT
- TRBD2 TRBJ2-5 TRBV4-2 CASSQGLAGGEETQYF TGTGCCAGCAGCCAAGGGCTAGCGGGAGGGGAAGAGACCCAGTACTTC
- - TRBJ2-2 TRBV5-1 CASSRYMNTGELFF TGCGCCAGCAGTCGATACATGAACACCGGGGAGCTGTTTTTT
- - TRBJ2-1 TRBV7-9 CASSPGSYSYNEQFF TGTGCCAGCAGCCCAGGATCTTACTCCTACAATGAGCAGTTCTTC
- - TRBJ1-2 TRBV19 CASSIGGTPIDGYTF TGTGCCAGTAGTATCGGGGGGACGCCAATCGATGGCTACACCTTC
- - TRBJ2-5 TRBV30 CAWSVLETQYF TGTGCCTGGAGTGTACTAGAGACCCAGTACTTC
once - TRBJ2-7 TRBV7-2 CASSLAGAGEQYF TGTGCCAGCAGCTTAGCGGGAGCGGGTGAGCAGTACTTC
- - TRBJ1-2 TRBV29-1 CSAADGYGYTF TGCAGCGCCGCGGATGGCTATGGCTACACCTTC
- TRBD1 TRBJ2-1 TRBV7-6 CAKRQGVVGSYNEQFF TGTGCCAAGAGACAGGGGGTCGTCGGCTCCTACAATGAGCAGTTCTTC
- TRBD1 TRBJ1-2 TRBV28 CASSLGGQGGYGYTF TGTGCCAGCAGTTTAGGGGGACAGGGCGGGTATGGCTACACCTTC
- - TRBJ1-1 TRBV28 CASRGGANTEAFF TGTGCCAGCAGGGGGGGGGCGAACACTGAAGCTTTCTTT
- TRBD2 TRBJ2-5 TRBV19 CASSIGSGRMETQYF TGTGCCAGTAGTATCGGTAGCGGGAGGATGGAGACCCAGTACTTC
- - TRBJ2-7 TRBV10-2 CASRRFYEQYF TGCGCCAGCAGGCGATTCTACGAGCAGTACTTC
- - TRBJ2-2 TRBV11-2 CASSLGGRAFTGELFF TGTGCCAGCAGCTTAGGAGGCAGGGCGTTCACCGGGGAGCTGTTTTTT
few TRBD1 TRBJ1-1 TRBV19 CASSTTGAGTEAFF TGTGCCAGTAGTACGACAGGGGCGGGGACTGAAGCTTTCTTT
- - TRBJ1-1 TRBV19 CASKPLENTEAFF TGTGCCAGTAAGCCCCTTGAGAACACTGAAGCTTTCTTT
once TRBD2 TRBJ2-1 TRBV28 CASSLQAGGPGEQFF TGTGCCAGCAGTTTACAAGCGGGAGGGCCAGGTGAGCAGTTCTTC
- TRBD2 TRBJ2-3 TRBV27 CASSTPSGPTDTQYF TGTGCCAGCAGCACTCCTAGCGGGCCCACAGATACGCAGTATTTT
few TRBD2 TRBJ2-7 TRBV29-1 CSVGLAGSYEQYF TGCAGCGTTGGACTAGCGGGGTCCTACGAGCAGTACTTC
few TRBD2 TRBJ2-1 TRBV15 CATSDSFRTSGRADKGFF TGTGCCACCAGCGATAGTTTTAGGACTAGCGGGAGGGCCGACAAGGGGTTCTTC
- - TRBJ1-1 TRBV18 CASSPRGTNGEAFF TGTGCCAGCTCACCACGTGGGACAAATGGTGAAGCTTTCTTT
- - TRBJ2-1 TRBV4-3 CASSQVSSNEQFF TGCGCCAGCAGCCAAGTATCTTCCAATGAGCAGTTCTTC
- TRBD1 TRBJ1-5 TRBV2 CASQLTGGSQPQHF TGTGCCAGCCAATTGACAGGGGGCAGCCAGCCCCAGCATTTT
- - TRBJ2-7 TRBV2 CASSDFTSRVSSEQYF TGTGCCAGCAGTGATTTTACTAGCAGGGTCTCTTCCGAGCAGTACTTC
once TRBD1 TRBJ2-7 TRBV5-1 CASSLGQGSLYEQYF TGCGCCAGCAGCTTGGGACAGGGTTCCCTCTACGAGCAGTACTTC
- TRBD2 TRBJ2-7 TRBV7-2 CASSLDPGRPREQYF TGTGCCAGCAGCTTAGATCCCGGGAGGCCGCGGGAGCAGTACTTC
once - TRBJ1-5 TRBV11-2 CASSSLAQPQHF TGTGCCAGCAGCTCTCTAGCCCAGCCCCAGCATTTT
- - TRBJ1-5 TRBV18 CASSRDIVNQPQHF TGTGCCAGCTCTCGGGACATTGTAAATCAGCCCCAGCATTTT
- - TRBJ2-2 TRBV9 CASSVGSLAGELFF TGTGCCAGCAGCGTAGGTAGTCTAGCCGGGGAGCTGTTTTTT
- TRBD1 TRBJ1-5 TRBV6-1 CASRQNRGVNQPQHF TGTGCCAGCAGACAAAACAGGGGCGTTAATCAGCCCCAGCATTTT
few TRBD1 TRBJ1-5 TRBV5-1 CASSLEGAGNQPQHF TGCGCCAGCAGCTTGGAGGGGGCTGGAAATCAGCCCCAGCATTTT
- - TRBJ1-2 TRBV30 CAWERQRGHGYTF TGTGCCTGGGAGCGACAACGGGGACACGGCTACACCTTC